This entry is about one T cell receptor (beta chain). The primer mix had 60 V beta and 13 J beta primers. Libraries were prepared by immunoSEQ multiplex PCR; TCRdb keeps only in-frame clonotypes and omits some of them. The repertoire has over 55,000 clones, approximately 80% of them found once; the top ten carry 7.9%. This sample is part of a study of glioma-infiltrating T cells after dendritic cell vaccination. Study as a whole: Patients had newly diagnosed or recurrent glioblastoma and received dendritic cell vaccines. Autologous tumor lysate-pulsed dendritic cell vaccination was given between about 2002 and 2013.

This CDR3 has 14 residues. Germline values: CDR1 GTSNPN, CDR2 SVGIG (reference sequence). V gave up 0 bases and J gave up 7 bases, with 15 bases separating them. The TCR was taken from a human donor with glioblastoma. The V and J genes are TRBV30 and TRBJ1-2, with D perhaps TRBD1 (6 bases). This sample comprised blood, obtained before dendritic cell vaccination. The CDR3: CAWSVGGAGGGYTF. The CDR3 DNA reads TGTGCCTGGAGTGTAGGGGGGGCTGGCGGTGGCTACACCTTC.